This TCR beta chain was recovered during a study of T cell repertoires in cytomegalovirus infection. Across the study: CMV infection plus the matching HLA type was flagged by public TCR beta signatures.

Study-wide points: Totalled public TCR beta family frequency picked out people who carried CMV plus the relevant HLA.

TCRdb re-derived calls from the reads in MiXCR, one entry per CDR3 protein. The data contain some 150,000 distinct CDR3 sequences, roughly a quarter of them singletons. This clonotype was found a few times. Its cognate antigen is unknown. One end of the junction is discordant with germline, which a read error may explain. Germline CDR1 reads SSHAT; CDR2 reads FNYEAQ (reference sequence). The CDR3 extends over 15 amino acids. Sequenced: PBMCs. The rearrangement links TRBV7-7 to TRBJ2-5; 10 bases agree with TRBD2. The clonotype was recovered from a human donor in good health (CMV status not recorded). Some clones in this sample may be carry-over from other donors' samples. CDR3: CASSQGLAPQETQYF. DNA for the CDR3: TGTGCTAGCAGCCAGGGACTAGCGCCGCAAGAGACCCAGTACTTC.